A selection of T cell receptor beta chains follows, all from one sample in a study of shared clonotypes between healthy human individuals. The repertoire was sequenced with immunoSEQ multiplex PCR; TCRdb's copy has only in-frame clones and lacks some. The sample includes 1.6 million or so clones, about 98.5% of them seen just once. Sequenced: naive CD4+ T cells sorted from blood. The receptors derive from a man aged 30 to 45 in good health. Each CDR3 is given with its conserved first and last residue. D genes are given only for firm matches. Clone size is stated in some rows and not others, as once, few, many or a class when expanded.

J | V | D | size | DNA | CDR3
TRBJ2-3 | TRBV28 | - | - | TGTGCCAGCTTCCCCTTTGGACAGAAAAGCACAGATACGCAGTATTTT | CASFPFGQKSTDTQYF
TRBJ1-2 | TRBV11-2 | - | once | TGTGCCAGCAGCTTTAACCTAGCGGACTATGGCTACACCTTC | CASSFNLADYGYTF
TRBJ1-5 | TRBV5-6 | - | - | TGTGCCAGCAGCTTGAAAGGAGTAAATAGCAATCAGCCCCAGCATTTT | CASSLKGVNSNQPQHF
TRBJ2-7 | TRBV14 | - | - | TGTGCCAGCGGCGGATACTACGAGCAGTACTTC | CASGGYYEQYF
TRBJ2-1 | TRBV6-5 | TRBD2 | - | TGTGCCAGCAGTTACGGGACTAGCGGATACAATGAGCAGTTCTTC | CASSYGTSGYNEQFF
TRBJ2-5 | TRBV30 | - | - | TGTGCCTGGAGTGGCGGGATTAGAGAGACCCAGTACTTC | CAWSGGIRETQYF
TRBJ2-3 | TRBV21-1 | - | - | TGTGCCAGCAGCAAAGCGCCCCGCCTACAGGGGACGGCGGGAGCCCACCATACGCAGTATTTT | CASSKAPRLQGTAGAHHTQYF
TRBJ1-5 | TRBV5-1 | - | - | TGCGCCAGCAGCCTGCTGGGCCCCGAACAGCCCCAGCATTTT | CASSLLGPEQPQHF
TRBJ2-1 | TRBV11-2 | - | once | TGTGCCAGCAGCTTCGGTTTTACAATCGATGAGCAGTTCTTC | CASSFGFTIDEQFF
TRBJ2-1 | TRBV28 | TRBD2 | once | TGTGCCAGCAGTCTGCGACCTCCTCTCGGACTAGCGGGAGTCAAAATCGGCAATGAGCAGTTCTTC | CASSLRPPLGLAGVKIGNEQFF
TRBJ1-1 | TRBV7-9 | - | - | TGTGCCAGCAGCCGTGAAGGGAACACTGAAGCTTTCTTT | CASSREGNTEAFF
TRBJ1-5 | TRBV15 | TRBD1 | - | TGTGCCACCAGCTTCGGGACAGGGGATTATCAGCCCCAGCATTTT | CATSFGTGDYQPQHF
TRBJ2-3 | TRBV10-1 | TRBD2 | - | TGCGCCAGCAGTTGGGCGGGAGGGCCTACAGATACGCAGTATTTT | CASSWAGGPTDTQYF
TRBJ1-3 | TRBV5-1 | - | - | TGCGCCAGCACTCGGGGAAACTCTGGAAACACCATATATTTT | CASTRGNSGNTIYF
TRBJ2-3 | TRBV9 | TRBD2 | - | TGTGCCAGCAGCGCGGGACTAGCGGGAGTGGAAGATACGCAGTATTTT | CASSAGLAGVEDTQYF
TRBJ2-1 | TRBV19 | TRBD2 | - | TGTGCCAGTCACCCGGGACTAGCGGTGATAAATGAGCAGTTCTTC | CASHPGLAVINEQFF
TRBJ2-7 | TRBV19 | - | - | TGTGCCAGTAGTCCGCGGACAGTCTCCTACGAGCAGTACTTC | CASSPRTVSYEQYF
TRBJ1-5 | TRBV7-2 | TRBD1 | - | TGTGCCAGCAGCCGGGACAGGGGCAATCAGCCCCAGCATTTT | CASSRDRGNQPQHF
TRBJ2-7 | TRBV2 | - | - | TGTGCCAGCAGTTTGGCTAGGACCTACGAGCAGTACTTC | CASSLARTYEQYF
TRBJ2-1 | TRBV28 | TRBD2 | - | TGTGCCAGCAGCCGACGCCTCGGGCTAGCGGGAATAGAGCAGTTCTTC | CASSRRLGLAGIEQFF
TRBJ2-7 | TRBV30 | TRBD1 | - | TGTGCCTGGAGTGCCAGGGACAGATTTTACTACGAGCAGTACTTC | CAWSARDRFYYEQYF
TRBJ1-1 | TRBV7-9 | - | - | TGTGCCAGCAGCTTAGAAGGGCACAATATCATGAACACTGAAGCTTTCTTT | CASSLEGHNIMNTEAFF
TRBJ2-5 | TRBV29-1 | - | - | TGCAGCGTTGATGGTGGACGGCCCCAAGAGACCCAGTACTTC | CSVDGGRPQETQYF
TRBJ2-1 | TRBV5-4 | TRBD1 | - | TGTGCCAGCAGCTCGGGACAGGGTAGGAATGAGCAGTTCTTC | CASSSGQGRNEQFF
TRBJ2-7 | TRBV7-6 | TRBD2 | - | TGTGCCAGCAGCAAGGGGGGGGTAGCGGGAGTCCTCTCCTACGAGCAGTACTTC | CASSKGGVAGVLSYEQYF
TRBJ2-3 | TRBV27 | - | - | TGTGCCAGCAGTCTTGGACAGAGCACAGATACGCAGTATTTT | CASSLGQSTDTQYF
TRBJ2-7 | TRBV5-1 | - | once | TGCGCCAGCAGCTTGGACAGGAGAACTAGGGGCTACGAGCAGTACTTC | CASSLDRRTRGYEQYF
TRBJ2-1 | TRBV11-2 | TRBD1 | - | TGTGCCAGCAGCTTTAGCCCGGGACAGGGGAGGAATGAGCAGTTCTTC | CASSFSPGQGRNEQFF
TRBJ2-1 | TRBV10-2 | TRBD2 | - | TGCGCCAGCAGTGTTACTAGCGGGAGAGGGGGGTACAATGAGCAGTTCTTC | CASSVTSGRGGYNEQFF
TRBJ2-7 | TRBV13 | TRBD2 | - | TGTGCCAGCAGCCAGGGACTACCCTACGAGCAGTACTTC | CASSQGLPYEQYF
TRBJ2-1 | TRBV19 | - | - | TGTGCCAGTATCCCCCTCGGGGGCAATGAGCAGTTCTTC | CASIPLGGNEQFF
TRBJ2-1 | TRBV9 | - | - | TGTGCCAGCAGCCATTCGGTGGAAAATGAGCAGTTCTTC | CASSHSVENEQFF
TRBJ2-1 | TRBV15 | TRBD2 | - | TGTGCCACCAGCAGAGATGCCCAACTAGCGGGGCGATACAATGAGCAGTTCTTC | CATSRDAQLAGRYNEQFF
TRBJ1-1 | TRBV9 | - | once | TGTGCCAGCAGCGTAGCCCCGGGAGATGGCTCTGAAGCTTTCTTT | CASSVAPGDGSEAFF
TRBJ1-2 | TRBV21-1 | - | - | TGTGCCAGCAGCCCCGGGACAGGGGGTAGGGCGAACTATGGCTACACCTTC | CASSPGTGGRANYGYTF
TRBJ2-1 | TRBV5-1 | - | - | TGCGCCAGCAGCTTCCCCGACAATGAGCAGTTCTTC | CASSFPDNEQFF
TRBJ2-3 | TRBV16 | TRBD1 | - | TGTGCCAGCAACTTACGGGACAGCCTAGATACGCAGTATTTT | CASNLRDSLDTQYF
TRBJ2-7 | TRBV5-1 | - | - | TGCGCCAGCAGTTCCCGGACGGGGATGGAGCAGTACTTC | CASSSRTGMEQYF
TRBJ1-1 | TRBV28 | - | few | TGTGCCAGCAGTTTACTGAACACTGAAGCTTTCTTT | CASSLLNTEAFF
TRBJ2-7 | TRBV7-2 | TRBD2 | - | TGTGCCAGCAGCTTAGTTTTGATCTTAGCGGGAGGCACGCCCTACGAGCAGTACTTC | CASSLVLILAGGTPYEQYF
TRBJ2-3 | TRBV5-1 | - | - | TGCGCCAGCAAAAAGGCAGGGACAATCTGGGCTACAGATACGCAGTATTTT | CASKKAGTIWATDTQYF
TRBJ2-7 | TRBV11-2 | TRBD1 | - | TGTGCCAGCAGAGTTCCCGGGACAGGGGTCTACGAGCAGTACTTC | CASRVPGTGVYEQYF
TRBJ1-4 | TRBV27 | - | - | TGTGCCAGCAGTTTGATCGGGGCCGGGGATGAAAAACTGTTTTTT | CASSLIGAGDEKLFF
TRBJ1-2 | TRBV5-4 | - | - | TGTGCCAGCAGCTTGGTGCGCAGTAACGACTATGGCTACACCTTC | CASSLVRSNDYGYTF
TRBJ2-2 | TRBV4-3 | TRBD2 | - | TGCGCCAGCAGCCAAGACCTAGCGGGAGAGGGTATCGGGGAGCTGTTTTTT | CASSQDLAGEGIGELFF
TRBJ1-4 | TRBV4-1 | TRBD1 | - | TGCGCCAGCAGCCAACCGGGACAGGGTAATGAAAAACTGTTTTTT | CASSQPGQGNEKLFF
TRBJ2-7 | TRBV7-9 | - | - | TGTGCCAGCAGCTTCGGAAGAGGCGGAGACGAGCAGTACTTC | CASSFGRGGDEQYF
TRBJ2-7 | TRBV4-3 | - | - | TGCGCCAGCAGCCAAGTAGAGAGGGGTATGGGCGAGCAGTACTTC | CASSQVERGMGEQYF
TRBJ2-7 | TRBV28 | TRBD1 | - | TGTGCCAGCACCAAGGCCGGGACAGGGGTACACTACGAGCAGTACTTC | CASTKAGTGVHYEQYF
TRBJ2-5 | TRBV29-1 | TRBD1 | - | TGCAGCGCAACTACCGGGACAGGGATGGAGACCCAGTACTTC | CSATTGTGMETQYF
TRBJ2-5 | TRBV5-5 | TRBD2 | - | TGTGCCAGCAGCCCGCGGAGCGGGGCATTCCAAGAGACCCAGTACTTC | CASSPRSGAFQETQYF
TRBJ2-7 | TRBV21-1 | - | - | TGTGCCAGCAGCACCGATGGGCAGGGAAGATACGAGCAGTACTTC | CASSTDGQGRYEQYF
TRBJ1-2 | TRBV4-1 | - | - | TGCGCCAGCAGCCAAGGCAACGGTGTCTATGGCTACACCTTC | CASSQGNGVYGYTF